This note documents a single TCR beta chain sequence. Antigen unknown. These data come from a study of T cell repertoires in cytomegalovirus infection. Study context: Recently identified HLA-C-restricted CMV epitopes were used, and well-studied HLA-B-restricted CMV epitopes were used as well. Matching HLA type and CMV infection were both indicated by public TCR beta signatures.

TCRdb passed the reads through MiXCR, listing each CDR3 protein once. The sample lists some 940,000 distinct CDR3 sequences; approximately 31% were seen once. Study results and caveats: Summed frequency of shared TCR beta families picked out CMV carriers who also had the relevant HLA. The ex vivo response was dominated by HLA-C-restricted CMV-specific TCR beta clonotypes.

In germline, CDR1 is DFQATT, CDR2 SNEGSKA (reference sequence). This CDR3 contains 15 residues. Trimming removed 1 base at V and 0 bases at J, with 10 bases between. The specimen was cultured CD8+ T cells from PBMCs, collected from culture after CMV antigen stimulation. This chain uses TRBV20-1 with TRBJ1-5; unclear D gene. The receptor was derived from a human donor in good health (CMV status not recorded). Some clones in this sample may be carry-over from other donors' samples. CDR3 nucleotides: TGCAGTGCTAGAGGTAGCGTATATAGCAATCAGCCCCAGCATTTT. Its protein product is CSARGSVYSNQPQHF.